The 9 T cell receptor beta chains presented below share a single source sample, sequenced in a study of PD-1 blockade in mismatch repair-deficient tumors. Sequencing used immunoSEQ multiplex PCR; TCRdb keeps in-frame clones, though not all of them. Among 120,000 or so clones listed, 86% were seen once. The source was peripheral blood, collected 44 weeks after starting pembrolizumab. The receptors stem from an adult with mismatch repair-deficient cancer.

Here the CDR3 DNA reads TGTGCCAGCAGCCCCATCCCCGACAGGGGTCGAGAGACCCAGTACTTC. Translated, it gives CASSPIPDRGRETQYF. This chain uses TRBV9 with TRBJ2-5; 8 bases match TRBD1. V lost 4 bases, J lost 4 bases, and 12 bases stayed unmatched. CDR1 and CDR2 (germline): SGDLS, YYNGEE. CDR3 length: 16 residues.

Only one count was recorded for this clone. This chain uses TRBV18 with TRBJ1-1, with D perhaps matching TRBD1 (5 bases). The V gene lost 6 bases and the J gene lost 4 bases, with 18 bases spanning the gap. Per the germline V gene, CDR1 is KGHSH and CDR2 is LQKENI. This CDR3 has 15 residues. CDR3 sequence (DNA): TGTGCCAGCTCGAGCTATGGGACGGAGGGCACTGAAGCTTTCTTT. This sequence encodes CASSSYGTEGTEAFF.

CDR3 bases: TGTGCCAGCGATAAGGGTTTGAGACTAGCGGGAGACAATGAGCAGTTCTTC. Translation: CASDKGLRLAGDNEQFF. The gene calls are TRBV4-2 and TRBJ2-1, with 12 bases identical to TRBD2. CDR3 length: 17 residues. Trimming at V came to 8 bases and at J to 5 bases, leaving 13 bases not matched to a gene. From germline, CDR1 is LGHNA and CDR2 YNFKEQ.

The chain is built from TRBV9 and TRBJ2-2, with D perhaps TRBD1 or TRBD2 (5 bases each). Trimming left V 5 bases short and J 6 bases short, with 20 bases between. The CDR3 is 16 residues long. Germline V gene data show CDR1 as SGDLS and CDR2 as YYNGEE. The CDR3 region has the DNA TGTGCCAGCAGTCGAGACCCGGGACCGCGCCCCGGGGAGCTGTTTTTT. Encoded protein: CASSRDPGPRPGELFF.

The chain carries TRBV19 and TRBJ1-1, with D perhaps TRBD1 (5 bases). The V gene lost 5 bases and the J gene lost 4 bases, with 17 bases spanning the gap. The CDR3 covers 15 residues. The germline gives CDR1 LNHDA, CDR2 SQIVND (reference sequence). The CDR3 DNA follows: TGTGCCAGTAGTCGGGGGGGGAGCGTTTGCACTGAAGCTTTCTTT. Its translation: CASSRGGSVCTEAFF.

V gene TRBV19 combines with J gene TRBJ2-7; tentatively, D is TRBD2 (5 bases). Germline assignment: CDR1 LNHDA and CDR2 SQIVND (reference sequence). The CDR3 extends over 15 amino acids. The V end lost 1 base, the J end lost 0 bases, and 10 bases lay between the germline ends. CDR3 nucleotide sequence: TGTGCCAGTAGTATAGGCGGGCAGCTCTCCTACGAGCAGTACTTC. Its translation: CASSIGGQLSYEQYF.

Note on this clone: This may be a read error: a much more frequent sequence differs by one nucleotide. The chain couples TRBV7-9 to TRBJ2-6; no firm D call. V was trimmed by 5 bases and J by 0 bases, leaving 8 bases between them. There are 15 residues in the CDR3. CDR1 is SEHNR, CDR2 FQNEAQ, per germline (reference sequence). CDR3 in amino acids: CASSQDNSGANVLTF. CDR3 coding DNA: TGTGCCAGCAGCCAAGACAACTCTGGGGCCAACGTCCTGACTTTC.

The chain uses TRBV7-9 and TRBJ1-1, with 8 nucleotides matching TRBD1. The CDR3 is 14 amino acids. Unmatched junction bases numbered 5, after V lost 5 bases and J lost 3 bases. Germline V gene data show CDR1 as SEHNR and CDR2 as FQNEAQ (reference sequence). Here the CDR3 reads CASSGPGGHTEAFF. The CDR3 DNA sequence: TGTGCCAGCAGCGGGCCAGGGGGCCACACTGAAGCTTTCTTT.

The V and J genes are TRBV4-1 and TRBJ2-5, with no clear D. Germline-derived CDR1 and CDR2 are MGHRA and YSYEKL. This CDR3 has 14 amino acids. V lost 4 bases, J lost 3 bases, and 12 bases lay in between. The CDR3 spells CASSPNRQKETQYF. CDR3 nucleotides: TGCGCCAGCAGCCCCAATAGGCAGAAAGAGACCCAGTACTTC.